The 24 T cell receptor beta chains below all came from one sample that was sequenced in a study of OX40 agonist ivuxolimab in advanced cancers. Clones were read by immunoSEQ multiplex PCR, and TCRdb kept only the in-frame ones, dropping some. The sample shows more than 70,000 clones, approximately 94% of them seen only once. The specimen was CD4+ or CD8+ T cells sorted from blood, collected in a trial of the OX40 agonist ivuxolimab. The source is an adult with an advanced solid tumor such as melanoma, head and neck, liver or kidney cancer.

The V and J genes are TRBV19 and TRBJ1-5, with 7 positions matching TRBD1. The CDR3 spans 13 residues. Losses at the gene ends were 5 bases for V and 6 bases for J; bases not matched to a gene: 4. Germline loops: CDR1 LNHDA, CDR2 SQIVND (reference sequence). CDR3 residues: CASSATGSQPQHF. The CDR3, as DNA: TGTGCCAGTAGTGCGACAGGGAGTCAGCCCCAGCATTTT.

This sequence joins TRBV15 and TRBJ2-7; D not certain. Germline V gives CDR1 LNHNV, CDR2 YYDKDF (reference sequence). Trimming pared 0 bases from V and 5 bases from J, leaving 17 bases between. This CDR3 spans 16 amino acids. CDR3 sequence: CATSRDDRAATDEQYF. The CDR3 DNA follows: TGTGCCACCAGCAGAGATGATAGAGCAGCTACAGACGAGCAGTACTTC. The full variable domain, rest sourced from reference TRBV15 and TRBJ2-7, is DAMVIQNPRYQVTQFGKPVTLSCSQTLNHNVMYWYQQKSSQAPKLLFHYYDKDFNNEADTPDNFQSRRPNTSFCFLDIRSPGLGDTAMYLCATSRDDRAATDEQYFGPGTRLTVT.

This sequence joins TRBV7-8 and TRBJ1-1; tentative D call: TRBD1 (6 bases). V was trimmed by 1 base and J by 5 bases, leaving 20 bases between them. The CDR3 has 17 amino acids. CDR1 is SGHVS, CDR2 FQNEAQ, per germline. The CDR3 sequence is CASSLVGARRGGTEAFF. CDR3 coding DNA: TGTGCCAGCAGCTTAGTGGGGGCCCGGCGAGGTGGGACTGAAGCTTTCTTT.

The rearrangement uses TRBV16 and TRBJ2-5; TRBD2 aligns across 8 bases. CDR1 KGHSY and CDR2 FQNENV come from the germline V gene. Trimming at V came to 0 bases and at J to 5 bases, leaving 2 bases not matched to a gene. This CDR3 is 14 amino acids long. The CDR3 loop reads CASSQSGREETQYF. In DNA, the CDR3 is TGTGCCAGCAGCCAATCCGGGAGGGAGGAGACCCAGTACTTC.

V is TRBV27 and J is TRBJ1-2, with D tentatively TRBD1 (6 bases). V was trimmed by 3 bases and J by 8 bases, leaving 16 bases between them. The germline V gene encodes CDR1 MNHEY and CDR2 SMNVEV (reference sequence). CDR3 size: 14 residues. CDR3 residues: CASSFRTGNPGYTF. The CDR3 nucleotides are TGTGCCAGCAGTTTCCGCACAGGGAACCCCGGCTACACCTTC.

The rearrangement links TRBV28 to TRBJ2-1; TRBD2 aligns across 9 bases. V gave up 5 bases and J gave up 4 bases; unmatched junction bases: 3. The germline gives CDR1 MDHEN, CDR2 SYDVKM. The CDR3 is 14 amino acids. This chain's CDR3 is CASSPSGTYNEQFF. In nucleotides, the CDR3 is TGTGCCAGCAGTCCTAGCGGGACTTACAATGAGCAGTTCTTC.

The chain combines TRBV7-9 with TRBJ1-1; D remains ambiguous. Per germline, CDR1 SEHNR and CDR2 FQNEAQ (reference sequence). The CDR3 has 12 residues. Trimming stripped 1 base from V and 8 bases from J, with 8 bases between. The CDR3 DNA sequence: TGTGCCAGCAGCTTAGGATCGATAGAAGCTTTCTTT. As protein: CASSLGSIEAFF.

The chain carries TRBV7-8 and TRBJ1-3; D not certain. CDR1 is SGHVS, CDR2 FQNEAQ, per germline. V lost 4 bases to trimming and J lost 0 bases, with 10 bases between them. The CDR3 totals 15 residues. The CDR3 spells CASSSPAGSGNTIYF. The CDR3 DNA reads TGTGCCAGCAGCTCCCCGGCCGGCTCTGGAAACACCATATATTTT.

J is TRBJ1-5 and V is TRBV6-5; TRBD1 matches 8 bases. The V and J ends lost 6 bases and 7 bases, in that order; junction bases with no gene match: 11. Germline assignment: CDR1 MNHEY and CDR2 SVGAGI. CDR3 length: 15 amino acids. CDR3 loop: CASSNTGGLGQPQHF. As DNA, the CDR3 is TGTGCCAGCAGCAATACAGGGGGATTAGGCCAGCCCCAGCATTTT.

The genes are TRBV7-6 and TRBJ2-7; tentative D call: TRBD1 (6 bases). Germline-derived CDR1 and CDR2 are SGHVS and FNYEAQ. Trimming took 0 bases from V and 5 from J, leaving 11 bases between them. There are 14 residues in the CDR3. The CDR3 DNA is TGTGCCAGCAGCTTAGCGGGGGCCGGGGACGAGCAGTACTTC. It is translated as CASSLAGAGDEQYF. The full variable domain, rest sourced from reference TRBV7-6 and TRBJ2-7, is GAGVSQSPRYKVTKRGQDVALRCDPISGHVSLYWYRQALGQGPEFLTYFNYEAQQDKSGLPNDRFSAERPEGSISTLTIQRTEQRDSAMYRCASSLAGAGDEQYFGPGTRLTVT.

This chain links TRBV4-3 with TRBJ1-5; weak D call: TRBD1 (5 bases). The V end was cut by 1 base, the J end by 0 bases, with 7 bases between. The length of the CDR3 is 15 residues. CDR1 LGHNA and CDR2 YSLEER come from the germline V gene. CDR3 nucleotides: TGCGCCAGCAGCCAAGTCCAGGGTAGCAATCAGCCCCAGCATTTT. Its translation: CASSQVQGSNQPQHF.

This rearrangement joins TRBV6-4 to TRBJ2-2; D assignment may be TRBD1 or TRBD2 (6 bases each). Germline V gives CDR1 MRHNA, CDR2 SNTAGT. The CDR3 spans 16 residues. The V gene lost 3 bases and the J gene lost 6 bases, with 17 bases spanning the gap. The chain's CDR3 is CASSEGGGLGSGELFF. CDR3 nucleotide sequence: TGTGCCAGCAGTGAGGGGGGCGGACTGGGATCCGGGGAGCTGTTTTTT.

The chain uses TRBV6-6 and TRBJ1-1; TRBD1 matches at 8 bases. The CDR3 spans 15 residues. J gave up 5 bases and V 7 bases, and 12 bases lay outside the gene matches. CDR1 and CDR2 from the germline V gene are MNHNY and SVGAGI (reference sequence). The CDR3, as DNA: TGTGCCAGCACCCGCCCAGGGGGCTCGGATACTGAAGCTTTCTTT. This codes for CASTRPGGSDTEAFF.

Only one count was recorded for this clone. The CDR3, as DNA: TGTGCCAGCAGCTCACCCCTGGGACAGTTGAGCTCCTACGAGCAGTACTTC. This translates into CASSSPLGQLSSYEQYF. The chain has TRBV7-8 and TRBJ2-7; 7 nucleotides line up with TRBD1. Germline values: CDR1 SGHVS, CDR2 FQNEAQ. Germline trimming cut 4 bases from V and 0 bases from J; bases unmatched to any gene: 12. This CDR3 spans 17 amino acids. Full variable domain (remainder filled in from reference TRBV7-8 and TRBJ2-7): GAGVSQSPRYKVAKRGQDVALRCDPISGHVSLFWYQQALGQGPEFLTYFQNEAQLDKSGLPSDRFFAERPEGSVSTLKIQRTQQEDSAVYLCASSSPLGQLSSYEQYFGPGTRLTVT.

V gene TRBV5-1 combines with J gene TRBJ1-1; no definite D call. Germline V lookup: CDR1 SGHRS, CDR2 YFSETQ. V was pared by 3 bases and J by 7 bases, with 13 bases between. CDR3 length equals 13 residues. The CDR3 bases are TGCGCCAGCAGCTCTCCAGGACGTCTTGAAGCTTTCTTT. It specifies CASSSPGRLEAFF. The entire variable domain, with the rest obtained from reference TRBV5-1 and TRBJ1-1, is as follows: KAGVTQTPRYLIKTRGQQVTLSCSPISGHRSVSWYQQTPGQGLQFLFEYFSETQRNKGNFPGRFSGRQFSNSRSEMNVSTLELGDSALYLCASSSPGRLEAFFGQGTRLTVV.

This rearrangement joins TRBV11-2 to TRBJ2-7, with 10 bases identical to TRBD1. Germline V gene lookup returns CDR1 SGHAT and CDR2 FQNNGV. This CDR3 comprises 15 residues. Trimming removed 4 bases from V and 2 bases from J; junction bases left unmatched: 5. The CDR3 coding sequence is TGTGCCAGCAGCTCTCGGGACAGGGGAGCCTACGAGCAGTACTTC. This sequence encodes CASSSRDRGAYEQYF.

V gene TRBV6-5 combines with J gene TRBJ1-1; no reliable D call. The V gene's germline CDR1 is MNHEY and CDR2 SVGAGI. The CDR3 covers 11 residues. The V end lost 6 bases, the J end lost 3 bases, and 5 bases lay between the germline ends. The CDR3 bases are TGTGCCAGCAGGTCCCACACTGAAGCTTTCTTT. This gives the protein CASRSHTEAFF.

CDR3 loop: CASSSDRGANYGYTF. CDR3 coding DNA: TGCGCCAGCAGCTCGGACAGGGGCGCTAACTATGGCTACACCTTC. This chain joins TRBV5-1 and TRBJ1-2; 9 nucleotides line up with TRBD1. Germline CDR1 SGHRS, CDR2 YFSETQ. This CDR3 is built from 15 residues. Germline trimming cut 3 bases from V and 0 bases from J; bases unmatched to any gene: 3.

The V call is TRBV29-1, the J call TRBJ1-1; TRBD1 agrees at 7 bases. CDR1 and CDR2 (germline): SQVTM, ANQGSEA. The ends lost 3 bases at V and 0 bases at J; junction bases unmatched: 4. The CDR3 is made up of 14 amino acids. CDR3 sequence reads: CSVDSGTVNTEAFF. The CDR3 DNA reads as TGCAGCGTTGATTCAGGGACAGTGAACACTGAAGCTTTCTTT.

The chain uses TRBV9 and TRBJ2-3; 12 bases align to TRBD2. The J segment lost 4 bases and the V segment lost 0 bases, leaving 9 bases of the junction unmatched. The CDR3 covers 18 residues. Germline CDR1 SGDLS, CDR2 YYNGEE. The CDR3 bases are TGTGCCAGCAGCGTAGTGGCTAGCGGGGGGGCCACAGCAGATACGCAGTATTTT. Translating it yields CASSVVASGGATADTQYF.

V usage is TRBV13 and J usage is TRBJ2-1; perhaps TRBD2 as D (6 bases). This CDR3 spans 16 amino acids. CDR1 is PRHDT, CDR2 FYEKMQ, per germline (reference sequence). V shed 5 bases and J shed 2 bases, with 16 bases lying between them. Written as DNA, the CDR3 is TGTGCCAGCAGCATAGACACCGGGACTGCCTACAATGAGCAGTTCTTC. This gives the protein CASSIDTGTAYNEQFF.

The rearrangement joins TRBV2 to TRBJ1-1; 8 bases map to TRBD1. CDR1 and CDR2 from the germline V gene are SNHLY and FYNNEI. J was trimmed by 3 bases and V by 7 bases; bases with no gene match: 10. The CDR3 loop spans 15 amino acids. The CDR3 nucleotides are TGTGCCAGCAAGGTCAGCGTACAGGGGGACACTGAAGCTTTCTTT. Residues: CASKVSVQGDTEAFF.

In its sample, this clone was seen once. The V gene is TRBV2, the J gene TRBJ2-1; no reliable D call. V gave up 7 bases and J gave up 4 bases, with 14 bases separating them. CDR3 length: 14 residues. Germline assignment: CDR1 SNHLY and CDR2 FYNNEI. CDR3 in DNA: TGTGCCAGCATCCCCGACGGACGATACAATGAGCAGTTCTTC. It translates to CASIPDGRYNEQFF.

This clone showed up just a few times. The chain couples TRBV28 to TRBJ2-6; 8 bases align to TRBD2. After removal of 7 bases from V and 0 bases from J, the junction contained 14 bases not matched to a gene. The CDR3 length is 19 residues. Germline assignment: CDR1 MDHEN and CDR2 SYDVKM. CDR3 DNA sequence: TGTGCCAGCATCCCTGTTACCGGGGGGGACCACTCTGGGGCCAACGTCCTGACTTTC. This codes for CASIPVTGGDHSGANVLTF.